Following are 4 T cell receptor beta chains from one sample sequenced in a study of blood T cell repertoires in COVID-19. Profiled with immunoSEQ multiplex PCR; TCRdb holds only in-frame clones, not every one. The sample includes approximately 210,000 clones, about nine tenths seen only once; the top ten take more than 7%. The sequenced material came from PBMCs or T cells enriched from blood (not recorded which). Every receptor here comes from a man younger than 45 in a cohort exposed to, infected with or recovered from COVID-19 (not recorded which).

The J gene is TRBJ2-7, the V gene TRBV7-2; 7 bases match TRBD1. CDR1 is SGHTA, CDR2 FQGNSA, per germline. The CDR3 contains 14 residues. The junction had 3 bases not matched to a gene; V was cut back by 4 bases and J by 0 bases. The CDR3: CASSWTGPSYEQYF. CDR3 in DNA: TGTGCCAGCAGCTGGACAGGACCCTCCTACGAGCAGTACTTC.

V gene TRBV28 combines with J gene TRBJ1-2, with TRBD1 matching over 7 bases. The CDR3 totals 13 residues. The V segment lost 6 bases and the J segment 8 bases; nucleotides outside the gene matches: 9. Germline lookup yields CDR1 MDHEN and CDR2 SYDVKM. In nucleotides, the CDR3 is TGTGCCAGCAGCCCTAGCGCAGGGGGAGGCTACACCTTC. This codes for CASSPSAGGGYTF.

The CDR3 sequence: CATSDLAPLTGKVNTEAFF. CDR3 nucleotides: TGTGCCACCAGTGATCTTGCCCCACTGACGGGGAAGGTGAACACTGAAGCTTTCTTT. V gene TRBV24-1 combines with J gene TRBJ1-1; no clear D. The CDR3 contains 19 residues. Trimming left V 3 bases short and J 0 bases short, with 22 bases between. CDR1 and CDR2 from the germline V gene are KGHDR and SFDVKD.

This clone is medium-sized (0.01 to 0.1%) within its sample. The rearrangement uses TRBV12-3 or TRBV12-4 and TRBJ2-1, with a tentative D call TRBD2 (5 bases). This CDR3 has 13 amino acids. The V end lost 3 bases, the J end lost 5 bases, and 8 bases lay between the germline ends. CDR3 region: CASSFRDNNEQFF. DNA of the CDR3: TGTGCCAGCAGTTTTCGGGATAACAATGAGCAGTTCTTC.